This T cell receptor beta chain stems from a study of Ad26.COV2.S vaccination and SARS-CoV-2 variants. Study information: Participant was drawn from the COV1001 Ad26.COV2.S trial arm.

Notes on this clone: The same CDR3 is also encoded by other DNA sequences in this sample.

The protocol was immunoSEQ multiplex PCR, while the TCRdb copy is restricted to in-frame clones and leaves out a portion. The table includes fewer than 500,000 clones, 89% detected once. The sample's treatment: some 20 received Ad26.COV2.S at low or high dose, single or two shots; a few received placebo; per-sample allocation not given. Sampling took place 63 days after the first vaccine or placebo injection. An Ad26 vector that expressed Wuhan-strain SARS-CoV-2 spike constituted the vaccine. This CDR3 has 13 amino acids. Germline V CDR1 and CDR2: SGHTA, FQGNSA. V was clipped by 6 bases and J by 3 bases, with 11 bases between them.

The receptor comes from a person between 18 and 60 years old who received the Ad26.COV2.S COVID-19 vaccine or a placebo. This sample comprised peripheral blood, obtained in a trial of Ad26.COV2.S vaccine versus placebo. The gene calls are TRBV7-2 and TRBJ1-2, with D maybe TRBD1 (6 bases). The CDR3 nucleotides are TGTGCCAGCAGTTTCAACAGGGACTATGGCTACACCTTC. This sequence encodes CASSFNRDYGYTF.